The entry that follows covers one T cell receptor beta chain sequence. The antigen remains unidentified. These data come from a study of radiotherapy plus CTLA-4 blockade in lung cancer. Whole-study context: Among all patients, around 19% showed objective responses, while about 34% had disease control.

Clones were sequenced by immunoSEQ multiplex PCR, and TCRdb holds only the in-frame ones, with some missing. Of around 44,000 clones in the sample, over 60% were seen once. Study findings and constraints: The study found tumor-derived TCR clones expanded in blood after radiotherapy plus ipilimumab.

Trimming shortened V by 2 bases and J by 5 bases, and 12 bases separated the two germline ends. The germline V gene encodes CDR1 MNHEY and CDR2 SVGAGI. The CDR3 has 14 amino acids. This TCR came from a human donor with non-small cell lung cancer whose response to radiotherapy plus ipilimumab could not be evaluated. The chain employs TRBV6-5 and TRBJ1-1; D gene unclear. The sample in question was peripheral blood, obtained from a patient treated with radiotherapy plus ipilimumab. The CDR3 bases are TGTGCCAGCAGTTACCTTCGGACTGGGACTGAAGCTTTCTTT. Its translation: CASSYLRTGTEAFF.